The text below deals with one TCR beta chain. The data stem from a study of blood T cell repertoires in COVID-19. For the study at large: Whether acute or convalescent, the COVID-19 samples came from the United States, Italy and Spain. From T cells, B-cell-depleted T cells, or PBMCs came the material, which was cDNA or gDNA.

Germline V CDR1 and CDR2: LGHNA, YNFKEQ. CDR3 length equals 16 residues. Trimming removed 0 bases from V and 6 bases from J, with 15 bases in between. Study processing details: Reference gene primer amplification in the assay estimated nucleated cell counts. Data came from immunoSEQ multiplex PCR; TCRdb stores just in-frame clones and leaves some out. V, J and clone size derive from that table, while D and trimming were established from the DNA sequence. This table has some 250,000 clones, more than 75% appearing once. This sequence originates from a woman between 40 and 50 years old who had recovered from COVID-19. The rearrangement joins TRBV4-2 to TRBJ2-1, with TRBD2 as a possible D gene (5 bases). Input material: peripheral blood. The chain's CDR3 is CASSQDPRRPLNEQFF. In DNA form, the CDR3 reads TGTGCCAGCAGCCAAGACCCCCGGAGGCCCCTCAATGAGCAGTTCTTC.